Listed below are T cell receptor beta chains from one sample, sequenced in a study of blood T cells in healthy people across ages. Using its own MiXCR run on the 5' RACE reads, TCRdb lists one record per CDR3 protein. Of fewer than 600,000 distinct CDR3 sequences in the sample, about 28% were seen once. This same sample was also taken into another study, of T cells of mothers and their children.

The source material was blood. Every receptor here comes from a boy aged 2 to 10 in good health. Both conserved end residues are part of each CDR3. D genes are given only for firm matches. The listing skips clone size in some rows; elsewhere it reads once, few, many or a size class.

v_call,j_call,d_call,clone_size,cdr3_aa,cdr3_nt
TRBV19,TRBJ2-1,NA,NA,CASSSMHEQFF,TGTGCCTCGAGCAGCATGCATGAGCAGTTCTTC
TRBV3-1,TRBJ2-7,NA,once,CASSRGGTTYEQYF,TGTGCCAGCAGCCGCGGGGGCACAACCTACGAGCAGTACTTC
TRBV19,TRBJ2-2,NA,few,CASMWGENTGELFF,TGTGCCAGTATGTGGGGGGAGAACACCGGGGAGCTGTTTTTT
TRBV10-2,TRBJ1-4,NA,NA,CASSEWLGQEKLFF,TGCGCCAGCAGTGAATGGCTAGGACAAGAAAAACTGTTTTTT
TRBV10-3,TRBJ1-6,NA,NA,CAISEGGLPDSPLHF,TGTGCCATCAGTGAGGGCGGACTGCCGGATTCACCCCTCCACTTT
TRBV3-1,TRBJ2-5,NA,few,CASGRQGLSDETQYF,TGTGCCAGCGGCCGGCAGGGTCTATCTGACGAGACCCAGTACTTC
TRBV11-2,TRBJ2-3,TRBD2,NA,CASSPILLAGGNTDTQYF,TGTGCCAGCAGCCCTATCCTATTAGCGGGGGGGAACACAGATACGCAGTATTTT
TRBV6-2/TRBV6-3,TRBJ2-5,NA,NA,CASSYLLLETQYF,TGTGCCAGCAGTTACCTCTTATTAGAGACCCAGTACTTC
TRBV2,TRBJ2-1,TRBD2,NA,CASSEELAGYNEQFF,TGTGCCAGCAGTGAAGAACTAGCGGGGTACAATGAGCAGTTCTTC
TRBV12-3/TRBV12-4,TRBJ2-2,NA,few,CASSFGIGGSGELFF,TGTGCCAGCAGTTTCGGGATTGGGGGATCCGGGGAGCTGTTTTTT
TRBV19,TRBJ2-1,TRBD1,few,CASSETGPSYNEQFF,TGTGCCAGTAGCGAGACAGGGCCATCCTACAATGAGCAGTTCTTC
TRBV4-3,TRBJ2-6,TRBD1,few,CASSQRSAGTGSTGANVLTF,TGCGCCAGCAGCCAACGGTCTGCCGGGACAGGGAGCACTGGGGCCAACGTCCTGACTTTC
TRBV24-1,TRBJ1-2,NA,NA,CATSDLDRGYGYTF,TGTGCCACCAGTGATTTGGACAGAGGCTATGGCTACACCTTC
TRBV27,TRBJ2-7,TRBD2,NA,CASSHGGVYEQYF,TGTGCCAGCAGTCACGGGGGGGTCTACGAGCAGTACTTC
TRBV12-3/TRBV12-4,TRBJ2-1,TRBD2,NA,CASSPPSGTSGSYNEQFF,TGTGCCAGCAGTCCCCCTTCCGGGACTAGCGGGAGCTACAATGAGCAGTTCTTC
TRBV20-1,TRBJ2-1,TRBD1,NA,CSANPGQGAPYNEQFF,TGCAGTGCCAACCCCGGACAGGGGGCCCCCTACAATGAGCAGTTCTTC
TRBV21-1,TRBJ2-2,NA,NA,CASSTIHGGELFF,TGTGCCAGCAGCACAATTCATGGCGGGGAGCTGTTTTTT
TRBV20-1,TRBJ2-7,NA,few,CSATHSAVLYF,TGCAGTGCTACCCACTCGGCAGTCCTGTACTTC
TRBV27,TRBJ1-5,TRBD1,few,CASSPWTGGNQPQHF,TGTGCCAGCAGCCCATGGACAGGGGGCAATCAGCCCCAGCATTTT
TRBV20-1,TRBJ2-3,TRBD1,once,CSARDKTGSRTDTQYF,TGCAGTGCTAGAGATAAGACAGGGAGTCGCACAGATACGCAGTATTTT
TRBV27,TRBJ1-4,NA,NA,CASSRGGDFEKLFF,TGTGCCAGCAGTAGAGGGGGGGACTTTGAAAAACTGTTTTTT
TRBV7-9,TRBJ2-7,NA,few,CASSLGPTFLLYEQYF,TGTGCCAGCAGCTTAGGACCGACCTTTCTACTCTACGAGCAGTACTTC
TRBV7-9,TRBJ2-5,TRBD1,NA,CACSIRDRGSQETQYF,TGTGCCTGCAGCATCCGGGACAGGGGGTCTCAAGAGACCCAGTACTTC
TRBV12-5,TRBJ2-7,NA,few,CASGPPTGKGEQYF,TGTGCTAGTGGCCCTCCTACAGGGAAGGGCGAGCAGTACTTC
TRBV7-2,TRBJ2-7,NA,NA,CASSFGALYEQYF,TGTGCCAGCAGCTTCGGCGCCCTCTACGAGCAGTACTTC
TRBV9,TRBJ2-1,NA,few,CASSVEQVVRNEQFF,TGTGCCAGCAGCGTAGAGCAAGTAGTGCGGAATGAGCAGTTCTTC
TRBV2,TRBJ2-3,TRBD1,NA,CARQRQGGTDTQYF,TGTGCCCGCCAACGACAGGGTGGCACAGATACGCAGTATTTT
TRBV12-3/TRBV12-4,TRBJ2-7,TRBD2,NA,CASRPTSGRADEQYF,TGTGCCAGCAGACCAACTAGCGGGAGGGCCGACGAGCAGTACTTC
TRBV11-1,TRBJ2-3,NA,few,CASRSTSFPDTQYF,TGTGCCAGCAGGTCGACTAGTTTTCCAGATACGCAGTATTTT